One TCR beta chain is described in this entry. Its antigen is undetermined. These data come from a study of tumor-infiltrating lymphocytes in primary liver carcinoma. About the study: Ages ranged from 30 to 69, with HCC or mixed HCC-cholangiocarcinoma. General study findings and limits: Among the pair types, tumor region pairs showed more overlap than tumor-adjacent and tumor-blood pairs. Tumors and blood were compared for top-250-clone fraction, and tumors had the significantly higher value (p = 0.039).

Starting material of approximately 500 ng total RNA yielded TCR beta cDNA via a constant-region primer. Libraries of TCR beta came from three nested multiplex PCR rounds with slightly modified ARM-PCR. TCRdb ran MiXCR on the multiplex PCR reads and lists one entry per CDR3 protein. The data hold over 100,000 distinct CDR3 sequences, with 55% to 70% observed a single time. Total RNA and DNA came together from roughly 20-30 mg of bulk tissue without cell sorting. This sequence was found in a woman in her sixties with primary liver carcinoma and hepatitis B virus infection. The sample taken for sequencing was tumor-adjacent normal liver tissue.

CDR3 in DNA: TGCAGCATGGCAGTGGGTGCAGATACGCAGTATTTT. It is translated as CSMAVGADTQYF. The chain recombines TRBV29-1 with TRBJ2-3; D gene ambiguous. Germline CDR1 reads SQVTM; CDR2 reads ANQGSEA. V was clipped by 8 bases and J by 4 bases, with 13 bases between them. CDR3 size: 12 residues.